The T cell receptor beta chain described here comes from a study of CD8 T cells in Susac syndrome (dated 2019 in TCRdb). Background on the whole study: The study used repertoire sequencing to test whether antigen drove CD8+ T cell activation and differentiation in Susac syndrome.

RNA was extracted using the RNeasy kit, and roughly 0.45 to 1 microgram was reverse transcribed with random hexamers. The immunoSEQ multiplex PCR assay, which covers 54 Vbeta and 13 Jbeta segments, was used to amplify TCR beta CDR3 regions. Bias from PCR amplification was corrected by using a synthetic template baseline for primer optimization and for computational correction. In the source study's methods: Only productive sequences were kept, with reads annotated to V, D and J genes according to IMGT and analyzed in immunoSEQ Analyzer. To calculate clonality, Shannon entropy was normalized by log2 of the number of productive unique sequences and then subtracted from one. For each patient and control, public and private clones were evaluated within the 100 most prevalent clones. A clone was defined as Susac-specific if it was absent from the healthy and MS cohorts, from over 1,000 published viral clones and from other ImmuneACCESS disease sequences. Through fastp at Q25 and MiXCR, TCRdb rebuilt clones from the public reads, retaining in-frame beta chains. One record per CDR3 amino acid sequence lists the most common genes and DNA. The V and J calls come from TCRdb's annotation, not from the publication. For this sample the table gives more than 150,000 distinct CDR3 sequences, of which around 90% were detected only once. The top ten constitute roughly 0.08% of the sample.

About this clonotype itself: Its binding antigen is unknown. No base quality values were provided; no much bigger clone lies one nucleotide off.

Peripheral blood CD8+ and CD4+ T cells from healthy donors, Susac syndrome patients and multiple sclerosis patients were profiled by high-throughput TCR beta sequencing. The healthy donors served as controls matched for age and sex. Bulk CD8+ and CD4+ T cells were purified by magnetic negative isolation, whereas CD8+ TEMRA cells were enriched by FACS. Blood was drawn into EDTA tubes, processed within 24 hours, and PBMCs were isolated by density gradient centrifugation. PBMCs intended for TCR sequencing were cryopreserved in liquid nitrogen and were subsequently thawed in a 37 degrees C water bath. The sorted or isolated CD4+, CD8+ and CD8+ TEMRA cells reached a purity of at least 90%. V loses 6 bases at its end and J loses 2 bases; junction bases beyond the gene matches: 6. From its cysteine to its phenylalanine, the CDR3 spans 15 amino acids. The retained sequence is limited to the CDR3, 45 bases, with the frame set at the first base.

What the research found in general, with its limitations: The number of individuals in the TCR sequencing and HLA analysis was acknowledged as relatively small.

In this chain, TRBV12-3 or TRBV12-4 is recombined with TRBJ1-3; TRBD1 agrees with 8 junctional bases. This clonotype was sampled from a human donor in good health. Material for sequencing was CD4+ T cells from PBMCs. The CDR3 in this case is CASSRQGTAGNTIYF. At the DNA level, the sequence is TGTGCCAGCAGCAGACAGGGGACTGCTGGAAACACCATATATTTT.